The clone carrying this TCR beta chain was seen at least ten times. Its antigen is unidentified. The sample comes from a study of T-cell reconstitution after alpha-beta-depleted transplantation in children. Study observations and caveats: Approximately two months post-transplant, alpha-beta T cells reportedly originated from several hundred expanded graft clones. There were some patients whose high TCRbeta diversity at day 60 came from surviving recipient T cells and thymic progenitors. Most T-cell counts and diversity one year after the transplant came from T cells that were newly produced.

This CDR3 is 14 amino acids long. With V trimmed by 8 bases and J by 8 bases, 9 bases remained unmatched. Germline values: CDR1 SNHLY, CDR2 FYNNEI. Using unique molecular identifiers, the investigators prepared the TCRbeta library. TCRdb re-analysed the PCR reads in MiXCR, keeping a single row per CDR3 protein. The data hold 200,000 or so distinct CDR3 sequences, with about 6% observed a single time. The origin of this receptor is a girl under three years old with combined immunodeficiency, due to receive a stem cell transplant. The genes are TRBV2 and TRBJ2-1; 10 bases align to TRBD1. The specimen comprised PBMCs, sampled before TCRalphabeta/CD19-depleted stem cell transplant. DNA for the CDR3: TGTGCCAGCGGCGGGACAGGGGTTTCGGATGAGCAGTTCTTC. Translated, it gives CASGGTGVSDEQFF.